This TCR beta chain appears in the sequencing data of a study of blood T cell repertoires in COVID-19. Produced via immunoSEQ multiplex PCR; TCRdb's table is partial and in-frame only. The table includes more than 95,000 clones, 80% detected once. V was trimmed by 4 bases and J by 10 bases, leaving 14 bases between them. Germline CDR1 reads LNHDA; CDR2 reads SQIVND (reference sequence). The CDR3 contains 14 residues. This sequence was found in a human donor in a cohort sampled during active COVID-19. The sequencing sample was made of peripheral blood. The gene calls are TRBV19 and TRBJ1-6, with D possibly TRBD1 on 5 matching bases. This chain's CDR3 is CASSKGGDVSPLHF. CDR3 coding DNA: TGTGCCAGTAGTAAGGGAGGGGATGTCTCACCCCTCCACTTT.